This is a list of T cell receptor beta chains from one sample in a study of graft-versus-host responses after intestinal transplantation. The assay was immunoSEQ multiplex PCR, and TCRdb's table has in-frame clones only and misses some. In the table there are 110,000 to 150,000 clones, around 90% of which are singletons. Their recognized antigens are unknown. The specimen was unstimulated CD4+ T cells sorted from spleen or lymph node cells, collected before intestinal transplant. The receptor source for this set is a human donor who received an intestinal transplant. Each CDR3 is given with its conserved first and last residue. A D gene is named only where the DNA matches it firmly. The listing skips clone size in some rows; elsewhere it reads once, few, many or a size class.

d_gene	v_gene	j_gene	abundance	CDR3nt	CDR3aa
NA	TRBV20-1	TRBJ1-1	NA	TGCAGTGCTAGAGAGTCCGGTGAAGCTTTCTTT	CSARESGEAFF
NA	TRBV5-1	TRBJ2-7	NA	TGCGCCAGCAGCTTGCGGGGAGAGAGCGAGCAGTACTTC	CASSLRGESEQYF
NA	TRBV5-8	TRBJ2-1	NA	TGTGCCAGCAGCCCCGAGGGACTCCCTCCTCGGAATGAGCAGTTCTTC	CASSPEGLPPRNEQFF
NA	TRBV19	TRBJ2-2	NA	TGTGCCAGTAGCCCAGGGTCTCAGGCGAACACCGGGGAGCTGTTTTTT	CASSPGSQANTGELFF
TRBD2	TRBV29-1	TRBJ2-3	NA	TGCAGCGTGGAGGGGACTAGCGGGAGTTGGAGCACAGATACGCAGTATTTT	CSVEGTSGSWSTDTQYF
TRBD1	TRBV5-1	TRBJ2-5	NA	TGCGCCAGCAGCTTGGTTCAGGGACAGGGGCTAGAGACCCAGTACTTC	CASSLVQGQGLETQYF
NA	TRBV12-5	TRBJ2-1	NA	TGTGCTAGTGGTTTGCCCCAGAATGAGCAGTTCTTC	CASGLPQNEQFF
TRBD1	TRBV5-6	TRBJ2-4	NA	TGTGCCAGCAGCTTGACAGGGACAGGGCGTAACATTCAGTACTTC	CASSLTGTGRNIQYF
NA	TRBV5-1	TRBJ1-2	NA	TGCGCCAGCACCGATGGGGGGGCGTATGGCTACACCTTC	CASTDGGAYGYTF
TRBD1	TRBV2	TRBJ1-6	NA	TGTGCCAGCAGTTCCGGGACAGGGAGGCATAATTCACCCCTCCACTTT	CASSSGTGRHNSPLHF
NA	TRBV7-2	TRBJ2-1	NA	TGTGCCAGCAGCTTAGTTGCGGCACGGGAGCAGTTCTTC	CASSLVAAREQFF
NA	TRBV10-3	TRBJ2-7	NA	TGTGCCATCAGTGGGCTTGGGGGGGCAAGTACCTACGAGCAGTACTTC	CAISGLGGASTYEQYF
NA	TRBV11-2	TRBJ1-2	NA	TGTGCCAGCAGCCCCTTGGGCTACACCTTC	CASSPLGYTF
TRBD2	TRBV7-8	TRBJ2-3	NA	TGTGCCAGCAGCTTAGGAAACCTAGCGGGAGTCAGCACAGATACGCAGTATTTT	CASSLGNLAGVSTDTQYF
NA	TRBV7-6	TRBJ2-2	NA	TGTGCCAGCAGCTTGGAAGCCACCGGGGAGCTGTTTTTT	CASSLEATGELFF
NA	TRBV10-2	TRBJ1-2	NA	TGCGCCAGCAGTGACGCACCCCCCGAGGGCTATGGCTACACCTTC	CASSDAPPEGYGYTF
NA	TRBV10-1	TRBJ2-1	NA	TGCGCCAGCAGTGAACATAGGAATGAGCAGTTCTTC	CASSEHRNEQFF
NA	TRBV30	TRBJ1-1	NA	TGTGCCTGGAGTAGGGACACTGAAGCTTTCTTT	CAWSRDTEAFF
NA	TRBV25-1	TRBJ2-3	NA	TGTGCCAGCAGTGATGGGCGGAGGGAAGGGACAGATACGCAGTATTTT	CASSDGRREGTDTQYF
NA	TRBV30	TRBJ1-3	NA	TGTGCCTGGGCGGGGGGTTTTGGGAACACCATATATTTT	CAWAGGFGNTIYF
NA	TRBV27	TRBJ1-4	NA	TGTGCCAGCAGCCGATTTCCAACTAATGAAAAACTGTTTTTT	CASSRFPTNEKLFF
NA	TRBV6-6	TRBJ1-1	NA	TGTGCCAGCAGTTACAAGGGGAACACTGAAGCCTTCTTT	CASSYKGNTEAFF
NA	TRBV20-1	TRBJ2-1	NA	TGCAGTGGAGGGGCCTACAATGAGCAGTTCTTC	CSGGAYNEQFF
NA	TRBV21-1	TRBJ2-3	once	TGTGCCAGCAGCAAAGTCCCACTAGCGGCTAGCACAGATACGCAGTATTTT	CASSKVPLAASTDTQYF
NA	TRBV28	TRBJ1-1	NA	TGTGCCAGCAGGAGGTCCTTGCACACCGAAGCTTTCTTT	CASRRSLHTEAFF
NA	TRBV2	TRBJ1-1	NA	TGTGCCAGCAGCCTGTTAATGGGGGGGAGCACTGAAGCTTTCTTT	CASSLLMGGSTEAFF
NA	TRBV19	TRBJ2-2	NA	TGTGCCAGTAGTATGCTAAACCCGAACACCGGGGAGCTGTTTTTT	CASSMLNPNTGELFF
NA	TRBV19	TRBJ2-1	NA	TGTGCCAGTAGTCCCCGACGGGGCGCTCCCTACAATGAGCAGTTCTTC	CASSPRRGAPYNEQFF
NA	TRBV19	TRBJ2-2	once	TGTGCCAGTATCGGGGTTCGCACCGGGGAGCTGTTTTTT	CASIGVRTGELFF
NA	TRBV5-1	TRBJ2-1	NA	TGCGCCAGCAGCTTGGCGGTCGGGTCTTACAATGAGCAGTTCTTC	CASSLAVGSYNEQFF
TRBD2	TRBV18	TRBJ2-7	few	TGTGCCAGCTCACCGGGTCTAGCGGACTCCTACGAGCAGTACTTC	CASSPGLADSYEQYF
TRBD1	TRBV27	TRBJ1-2	NA	TGTGCCAGCAGTTTACAGGGGGAAGGAGGCTACACCTTC	CASSLQGEGGYTF
NA	TRBV2	TRBJ2-7	NA	TGTGCCACCTCCGGGGGCTACGAGCAGTACTTC	CATSGGYEQYF
NA	TRBV21-1	TRBJ2-5	NA	TGTGCCAGCAGCAAACCCACTCCGCAAGAGACCCAGTACTTC	CASSKPTPQETQYF
NA	TRBV2	TRBJ2-1	NA	TGTGCCAGCAGTGCGGTTCAGTTCTTC	CASSAVQFF
NA	TRBV5-1	TRBJ2-7	NA	TGCGCCAGCAGCTTGGCCGGGGGCGGGCGCCTCTACGAGCAGTACTTC	CASSLAGGGRLYEQYF
TRBD1	TRBV28	TRBJ1-1	NA	TGTGCCAGCAGTTTTCTAACGGACAGGCGGCTTGCGGGAACTGAAGCTTTCTTT	CASSFLTDRRLAGTEAFF
NA	TRBV6-1	TRBJ2-1	NA	TGTGCCAGCAGTGCCCCACCGGGAGAGGTCTATGAGCAGTTCTTC	CASSAPPGEVYEQFF
TRBD1	TRBV5-1	TRBJ2-2	NA	TGCGCCAGCAGACCCGACAGGGTTTCGAACACCGGGGAGCTGTTTTTT	CASRPDRVSNTGELFF
NA	TRBV19	TRBJ2-2	NA	TGTGCCAGTAGTTTAACGGGACTCTCCACCGGGGAGCTGTTTTTT	CASSLTGLSTGELFF
NA	TRBV11-2	TRBJ2-7	NA	TGTGCCAGCAGCTTAGTCAGAATCTCCTACGAGCAGTACTTC	CASSLVRISYEQYF
TRBD2	TRBV6-5	TRBJ2-3	NA	TGTGCCAGCAGGGGACTAGCGGCCACAGATACGCAGTATTTT	CASRGLAATDTQYF
NA	TRBV28	TRBJ2-1	NA	TGTGCCAGCAGTGAGACAGGGAGGCCCTCCTACAATGAGCAGTTCTTC	CASSETGRPSYNEQFF
NA	TRBV11-2	TRBJ2-3	NA	TGTGCCAGCAGCTTAGATAGGGGAGGTGGGGATACGCAGTATTTT	CASSLDRGGGDTQYF
TRBD2	TRBV2	TRBJ2-1	NA	TGTGCCAGCGCGATGGGACTAGGGGGCAATGAGCAGTTCTTC	CASAMGLGGNEQFF
TRBD1	TRBV18	TRBJ1-1	NA	TGTGCCAGCTCACCACCCGGGACAGGGGCTGAAGCTTTCTTT	CASSPPGTGAEAFF
TRBD2	TRBV5-4	TRBJ2-1	NA	TGTGCCAGCAGCTTGCCCCAACGGGAGGGAAGCAATGAGCAGTTCTTC	CASSLPQREGSNEQFF
NA	TRBV7-2	TRBJ2-1	NA	TGTGCCAGCAGCTACACCGGACAGAATGGAAATGAGCAGTTCTTC	CASSYTGQNGNEQFF
NA	TRBV5-5	TRBJ2-5	NA	TGTGCCAGCAGCAACTTCCAAGAGACCCAGTACTTC	CASSNFQETQYF
TRBD2	TRBV14	TRBJ2-1	NA	TGTGCCAGCAGCCAATCTAGCGGGAGGGCCTACAATGAGCAGTTCTTC	CASSQSSGRAYNEQFF